Listed below are T cell receptor beta chains from one sample, sequenced in a study of graft-versus-host responses after intestinal transplantation. The data were produced by immunoSEQ multiplex PCR, yet TCRdb's version contains in-frame clones alone and is incomplete. The sample lists 17,000 or so clones, under 45% occurring once. The source was alloreactive CD8+ T cells from a mixed lymphocyte reaction culture, collected before intestinal transplant. These TCRs come from a human patient who received an intestinal transplant. Each CDR3 is given without its conserved first and last residue.

V: TRBV5-1; CDR3: ASSLGKIFPYNEQF
V: TRBV29-1; CDR3: SVELREETQY
V: TRBV7-9; CDR3: ASSPLDLAGYTDTQY
V: TRBV27; CDR3: ASSLWGGSWTGELF
V: TRBV7-2; CDR3: ASSLAWALGLAGSGPSNEQF
V: TRBV7-7; CDR3: ASSFRDGPTDTQY
V: TRBV2; CDR3: ASILAPRGYT
V: TRBV7-9; CDR3: ASSLVGNYEQY
V: TRBV29-1; CDR3: SVVWTGGLEQY
V: TRBV5-6; CDR3: ASSPTSGSHTGELF
V: TRBV10-1; CDR3: ASSGDSSEYTGELF
V: TRBV9; CDR3: ASSVAAAGVYEQY
V: TRBV7-8; CDR3: ASSLKGEQVANEQF
V: TRBV11-2; CDR3: ASSLGAFSYEQY
V: TRBV23-1; CDR3: ASSQSPQGADSPLH
V: TRBV4-2; CDR3: ASSLGQGAGELF
V: TRBV19; CDR3: ASSMGGSSYNEQF
V: TRBV7-7; CDR3: ASSLEYKGAKNSPLH
V: TRBV4-2; CDR3: ASSQDLSGSSGNEQF
V: TRBV7-9; CDR3: ASSWTGDPNYGYT
V: TRBV9; CDR3: ASSVGYGTSPHSSYNEQF
V: TRBV6-8; CDR3: ASSKWSYT